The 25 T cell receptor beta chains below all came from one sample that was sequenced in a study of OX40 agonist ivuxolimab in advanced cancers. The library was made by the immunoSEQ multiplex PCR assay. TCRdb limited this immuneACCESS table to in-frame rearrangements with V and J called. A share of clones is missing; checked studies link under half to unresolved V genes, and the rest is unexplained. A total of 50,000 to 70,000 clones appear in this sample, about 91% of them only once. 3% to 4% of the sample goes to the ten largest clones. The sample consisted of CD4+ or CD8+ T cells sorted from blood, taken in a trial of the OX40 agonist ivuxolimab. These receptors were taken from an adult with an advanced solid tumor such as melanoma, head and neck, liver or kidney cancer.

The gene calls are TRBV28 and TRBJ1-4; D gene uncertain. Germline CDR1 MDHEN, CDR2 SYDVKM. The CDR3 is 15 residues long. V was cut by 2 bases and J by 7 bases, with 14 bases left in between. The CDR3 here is CASSLQVMGGEKLFF. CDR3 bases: TGTGCCAGCAGTTTACAGGTCATGGGTGGTGAAAAACTGTTTTTT.

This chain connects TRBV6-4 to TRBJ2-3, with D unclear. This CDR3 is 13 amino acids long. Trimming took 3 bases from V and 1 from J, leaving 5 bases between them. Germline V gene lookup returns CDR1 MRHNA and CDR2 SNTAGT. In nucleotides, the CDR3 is TGTGCCAGCAGTGAAAAGGGCACAGATACGCAGTATTTT. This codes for CASSEKGTDTQYF.

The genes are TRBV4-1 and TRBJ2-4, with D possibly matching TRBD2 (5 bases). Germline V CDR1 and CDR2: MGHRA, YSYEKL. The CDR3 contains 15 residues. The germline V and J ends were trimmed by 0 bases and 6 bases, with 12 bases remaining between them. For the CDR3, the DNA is TGCGCCAGCAGCCAAGAAAGGCTAGCTCGAAACATTCAGTACTTC. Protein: CASSQERLARNIQYF.

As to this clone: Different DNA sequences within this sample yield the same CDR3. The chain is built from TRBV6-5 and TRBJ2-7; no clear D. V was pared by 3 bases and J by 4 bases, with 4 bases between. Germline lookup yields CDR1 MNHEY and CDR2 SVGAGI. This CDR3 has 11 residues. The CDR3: CASSYNYEQYF. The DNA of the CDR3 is TGTGCCAGCAGTTATAATTACGAGCAGTACTTC.

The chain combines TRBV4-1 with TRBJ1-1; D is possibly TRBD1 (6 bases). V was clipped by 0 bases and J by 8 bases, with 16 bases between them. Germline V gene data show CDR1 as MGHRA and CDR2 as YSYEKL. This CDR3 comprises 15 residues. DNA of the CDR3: TGCGCCAGCAGCCAAGATGAACAGGGAGGTTTGGAAGCTTTCTTT. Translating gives CASSQDEQGGLEAFF.

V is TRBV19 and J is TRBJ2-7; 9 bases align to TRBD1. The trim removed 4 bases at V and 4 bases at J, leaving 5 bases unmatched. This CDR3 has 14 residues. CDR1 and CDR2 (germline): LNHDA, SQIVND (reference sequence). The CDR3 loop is CASSNLGQGYEQYF. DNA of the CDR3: TGTGCCAGTAGTAACCTGGGACAGGGATACGAGCAGTACTTC.

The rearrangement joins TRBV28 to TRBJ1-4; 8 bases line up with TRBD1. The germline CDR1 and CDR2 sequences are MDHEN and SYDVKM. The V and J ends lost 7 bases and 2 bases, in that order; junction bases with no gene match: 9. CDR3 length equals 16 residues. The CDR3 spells CASKSLQGATNEKLFF. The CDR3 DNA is TGTGCCAGCAAGTCGCTCCAGGGGGCCACTAATGAAAAACTGTTTTTT.

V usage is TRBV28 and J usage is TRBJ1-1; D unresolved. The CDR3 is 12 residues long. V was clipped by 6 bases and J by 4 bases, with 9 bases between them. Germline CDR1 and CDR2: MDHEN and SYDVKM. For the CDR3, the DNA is TGTGCCAGCAGCCACCCCGGCACTGAAGCTTTCTTT. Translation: CASSHPGTEAFF.

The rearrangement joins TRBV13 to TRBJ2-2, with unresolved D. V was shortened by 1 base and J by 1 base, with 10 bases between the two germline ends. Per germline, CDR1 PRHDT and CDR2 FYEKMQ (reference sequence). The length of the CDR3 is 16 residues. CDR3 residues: CASSLVVGMNTGELFF. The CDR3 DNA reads TGTGCCAGCAGCTTAGTTGTGGGCATGAACACCGGGGAGCTGTTTTTT.

CDR3 bases: TGTGCCAGCAGCCAAGTTTTACAGGGGATTCAGCCCCAGCATTTT. It is translated as CASSQVLQGIQPQHF. The J gene is TRBJ1-5, the V gene TRBV4-2; 7 bases align to TRBD1. Germline CDR1 is LGHNA and CDR2 is YNFKEQ. V lost 1 base to trimming and J lost 6 bases; unmatched junction nucleotides: 6. The CDR3 runs 15 residues.

The CDR3 region has the DNA TGTGCCAGTAGTCCGATGGTCTCTGGGGCCAACGTCCTGACTTTC. Protein sequence: CASSPMVSGANVLTF. V and J are TRBV19 and TRBJ2-6, with D unclear. Germline V gene data show CDR1 as LNHDA and CDR2 as SQIVND (reference sequence). Trimming stripped 5 bases from V and 0 bases from J, with 8 bases between. The CDR3 is 15 residues long. Variable domain in full (rest from reference TRBV19 and TRBJ2-6): DGGITQSPKYLFRKEGQNVTLSCEQNLNHDAMYWYRQDPGQGLRLIYYSQIVNDFQKGDIAEGYSVSREKKESFPLTVTSAQKNPTAFYLCASSPMVSGANVLTFGAGSRLTVL.

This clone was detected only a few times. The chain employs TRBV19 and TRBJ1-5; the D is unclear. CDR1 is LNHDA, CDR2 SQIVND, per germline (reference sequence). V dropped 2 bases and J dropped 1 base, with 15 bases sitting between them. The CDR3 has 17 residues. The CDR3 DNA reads TGTGCCAGTAGTATACGGCAGGCTCCCAGCAGCAATCAGCCCCAGCATTTT. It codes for CASSIRQAPSSNQPQHF.

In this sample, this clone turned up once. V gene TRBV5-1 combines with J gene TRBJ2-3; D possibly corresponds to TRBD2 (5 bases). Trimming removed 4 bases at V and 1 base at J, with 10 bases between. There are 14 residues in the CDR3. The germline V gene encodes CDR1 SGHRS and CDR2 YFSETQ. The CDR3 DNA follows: TGCGCCAGCAGCCCCTGGGGAGGCACAGATACGCAGTATTTT. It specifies CASSPWGGTDTQYF.

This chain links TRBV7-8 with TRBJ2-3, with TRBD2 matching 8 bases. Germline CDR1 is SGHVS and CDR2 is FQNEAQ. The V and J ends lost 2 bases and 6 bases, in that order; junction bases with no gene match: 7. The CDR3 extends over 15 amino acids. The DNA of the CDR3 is TGTGCCAGCAGCTTACCCGATAGCGGGATTGATACGCAGTATTTT. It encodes CASSLPDSGIDTQYF.

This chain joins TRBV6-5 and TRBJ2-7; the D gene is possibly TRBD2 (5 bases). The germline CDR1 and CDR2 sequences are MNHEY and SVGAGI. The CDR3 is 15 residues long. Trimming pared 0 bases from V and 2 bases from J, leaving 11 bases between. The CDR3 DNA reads TGTGCCAGCAGTTACTCCGAGGGCCCGGCCTACGAGCAGTACTTC. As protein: CASSYSEGPAYEQYF.

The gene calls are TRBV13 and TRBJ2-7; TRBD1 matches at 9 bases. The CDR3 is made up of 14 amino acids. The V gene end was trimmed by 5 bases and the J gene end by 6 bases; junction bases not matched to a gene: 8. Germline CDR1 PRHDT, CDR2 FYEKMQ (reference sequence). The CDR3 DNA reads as TGTGCCAGCAGCCGCCCGGACAGGGGCAGCGAGCAGTACTTC. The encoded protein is CASSRPDRGSEQYF.

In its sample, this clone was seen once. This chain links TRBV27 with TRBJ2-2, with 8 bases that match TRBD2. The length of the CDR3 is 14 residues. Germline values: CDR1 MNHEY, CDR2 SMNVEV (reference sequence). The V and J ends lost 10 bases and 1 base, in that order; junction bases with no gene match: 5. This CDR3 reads CATMLAGNTGELFF. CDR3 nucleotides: TGTGCCACCATGCTAGCGGGGAACACCGGGGAGCTGTTTTTT.

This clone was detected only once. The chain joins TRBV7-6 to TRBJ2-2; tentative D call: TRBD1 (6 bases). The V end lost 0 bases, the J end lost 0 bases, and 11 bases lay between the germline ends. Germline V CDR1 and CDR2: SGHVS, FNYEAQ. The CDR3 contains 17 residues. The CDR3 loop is CASSLARGRANTGELFF. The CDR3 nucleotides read TGTGCCAGCAGCTTAGCCAGGGGACGTGCGAACACCGGGGAGCTGTTTTTT. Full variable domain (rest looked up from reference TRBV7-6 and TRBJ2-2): GAGVSQSPRYKVTKRGQDVALRCDPISGHVSLYWYRQALGQGPEFLTYFNYEAQQDKSGLPNDRFSAERPEGSISTLTIQRTEQRDSAMYRCASSLARGRANTGELFFGEGSRLTVL.

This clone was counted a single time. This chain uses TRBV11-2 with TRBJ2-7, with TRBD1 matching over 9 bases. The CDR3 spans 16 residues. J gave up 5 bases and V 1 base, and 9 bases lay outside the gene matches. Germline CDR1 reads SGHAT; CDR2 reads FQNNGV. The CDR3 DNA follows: TGTGCCAGCAGCTTAGTTCCGGGACAGGGATTCCACGAGCAGTACTTC. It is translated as CASSLVPGQGFHEQYF.

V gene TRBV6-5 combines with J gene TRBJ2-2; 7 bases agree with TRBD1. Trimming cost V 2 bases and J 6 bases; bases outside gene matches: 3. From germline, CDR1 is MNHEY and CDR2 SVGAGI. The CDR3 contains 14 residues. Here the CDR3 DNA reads TGTGCCAGCAGTTACGGGCAGGGGGCCGGGGAGCTGTTTTTT. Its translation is CASSYGQGAGELFF.

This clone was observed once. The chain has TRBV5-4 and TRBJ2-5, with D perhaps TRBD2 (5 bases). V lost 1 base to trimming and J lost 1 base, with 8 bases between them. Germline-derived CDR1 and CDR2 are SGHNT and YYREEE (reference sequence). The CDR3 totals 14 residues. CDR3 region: CASSLSGIQETQYF. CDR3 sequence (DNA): TGTGCCAGCAGCTTGTCGGGGATCCAAGAGACCCAGTACTTC.

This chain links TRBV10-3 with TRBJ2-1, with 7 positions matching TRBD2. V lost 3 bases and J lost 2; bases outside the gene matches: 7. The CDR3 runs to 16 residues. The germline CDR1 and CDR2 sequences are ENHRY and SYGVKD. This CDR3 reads CAISERLAGAYNEQFF. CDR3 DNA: TGTGCCATCAGTGAAAGGCTCGCGGGAGCCTACAATGAGCAGTTCTTC.

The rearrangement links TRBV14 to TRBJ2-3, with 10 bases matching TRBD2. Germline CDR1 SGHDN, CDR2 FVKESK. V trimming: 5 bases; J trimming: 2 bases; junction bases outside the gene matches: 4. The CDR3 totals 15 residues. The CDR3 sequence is CASSWTSGLTDTQYF. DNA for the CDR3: TGTGCCAGCAGCTGGACTAGCGGCCTCACAGATACGCAGTATTTT.

In DNA form, the CDR3 reads TGTGCCAGCAGCTCTCATAACAGGGTAGGGGGTAATTCACCCCTCCACTTT. This translates into CASSSHNRVGGNSPLHF. The J gene is TRBJ1-6, the V gene TRBV27; TRBD1 might be the D (6 bases). The germline gives CDR1 MNHEY, CDR2 SMNVEV (reference sequence). The CDR3 is 17 residues long. V was trimmed by 6 bases and J by 6 bases, leaving 21 bases between them.

The DNA of the CDR3 is TGTGCCAGCAGTGAATCGGAGGGTTCGGGGGGAAACACCATATATTTT. Its translation is CASSESEGSGGNTIYF. The chain employs TRBV25-1 and TRBJ1-3; unclear D gene. CDR1 is MGHDK, CDR2 SYGVNS, per germline. Trimming cost V 1 base and J 4 bases, with 14 bases left between them. CDR3 length: 16 amino acids. The full variable domain, completed using reference TRBV25-1 and TRBJ1-3, is EADIYQTPRYLVIGTGKKITLECSQTMGHDKMYWYQQDPGMELHLIHYSYGVNSTEKGDLSSESTVSRIRTEHFPLTLESARPSHTSQYLCASSESEGSGGNTIYFGEGSWLTVV.